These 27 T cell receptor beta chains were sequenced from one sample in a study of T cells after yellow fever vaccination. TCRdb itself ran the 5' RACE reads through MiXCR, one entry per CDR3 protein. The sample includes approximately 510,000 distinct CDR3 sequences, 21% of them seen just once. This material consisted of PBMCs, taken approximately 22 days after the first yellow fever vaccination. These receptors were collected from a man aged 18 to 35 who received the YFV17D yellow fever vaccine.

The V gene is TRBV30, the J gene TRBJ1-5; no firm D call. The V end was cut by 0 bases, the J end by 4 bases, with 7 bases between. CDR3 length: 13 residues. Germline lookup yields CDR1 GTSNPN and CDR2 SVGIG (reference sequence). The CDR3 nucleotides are TGTGCCTGGAGTGTACACGTGAATCAGCCCCAGCATTTT. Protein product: CAWSVHVNQPQHF.

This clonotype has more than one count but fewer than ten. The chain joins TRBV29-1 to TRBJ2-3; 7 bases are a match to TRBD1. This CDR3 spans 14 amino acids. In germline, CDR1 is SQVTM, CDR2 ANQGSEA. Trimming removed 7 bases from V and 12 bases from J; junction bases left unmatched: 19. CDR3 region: CSAVEGTGALQQYF. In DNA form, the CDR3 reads TGCAGCGCCGTCGAAGGCACAGGGGCCCTTCAACAGTATTTT.

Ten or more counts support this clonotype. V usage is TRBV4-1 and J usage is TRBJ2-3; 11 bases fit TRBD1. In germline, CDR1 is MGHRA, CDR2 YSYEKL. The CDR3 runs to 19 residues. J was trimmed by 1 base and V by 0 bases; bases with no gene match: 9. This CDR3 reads CASSQEPGQGVIGTDTQYF. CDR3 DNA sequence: TGCGCCAGCAGCCAAGAGCCGGGACAGGGGGTTATTGGCACAGATACGCAGTATTTT.

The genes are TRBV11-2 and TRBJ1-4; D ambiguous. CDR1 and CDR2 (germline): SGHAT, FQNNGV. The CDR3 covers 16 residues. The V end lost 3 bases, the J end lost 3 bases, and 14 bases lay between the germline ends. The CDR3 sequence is CASSFGEVGANEKLFF. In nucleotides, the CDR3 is TGTGCCAGCAGCTTTGGGGAGGTCGGTGCTAATGAAAAACTGTTTTTT.

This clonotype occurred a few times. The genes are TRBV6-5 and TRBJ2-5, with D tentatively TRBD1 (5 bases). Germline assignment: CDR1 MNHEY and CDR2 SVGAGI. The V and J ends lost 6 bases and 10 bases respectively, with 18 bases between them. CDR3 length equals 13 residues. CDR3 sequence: CASRPTARVSQYF. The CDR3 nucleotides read TGTGCCAGCAGACCTACCGCCAGGGTTAGCCAGTACTTC.

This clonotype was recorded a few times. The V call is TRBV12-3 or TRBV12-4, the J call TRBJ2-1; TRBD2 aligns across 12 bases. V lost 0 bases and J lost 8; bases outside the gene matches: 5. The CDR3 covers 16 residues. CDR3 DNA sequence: TGTGCCAGCAGTTTAGCGTCTAGCGGGGGGGGGGATGAGCAGTTCTTC. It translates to CASSLASSGGGDEQFF.

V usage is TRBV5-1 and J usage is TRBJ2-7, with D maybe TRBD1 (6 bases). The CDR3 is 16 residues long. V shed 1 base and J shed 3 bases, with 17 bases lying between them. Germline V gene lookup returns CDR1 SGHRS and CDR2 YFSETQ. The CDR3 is CASSLITGQGSYEQYF. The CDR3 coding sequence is TGCGCCAGCAGCTTGATCACAGGGCAGGGGAGCTACGAGCAGTACTTC.

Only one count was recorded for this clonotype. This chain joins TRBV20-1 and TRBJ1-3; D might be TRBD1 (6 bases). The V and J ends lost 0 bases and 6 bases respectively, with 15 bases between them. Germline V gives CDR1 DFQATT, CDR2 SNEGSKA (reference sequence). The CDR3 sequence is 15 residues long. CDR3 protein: CSARDLGQSTNTIYF. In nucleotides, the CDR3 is TGCAGTGCTAGAGACCTTGGACAGTCGACAAACACCATATATTTT.

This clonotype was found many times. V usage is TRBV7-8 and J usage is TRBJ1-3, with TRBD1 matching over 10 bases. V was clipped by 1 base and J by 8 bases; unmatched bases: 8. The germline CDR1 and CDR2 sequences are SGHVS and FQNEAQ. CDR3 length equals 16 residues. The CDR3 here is CASSLVGTGVYDTIYF. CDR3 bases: TGTGCCAGCAGCTTAGTGGGGACAGGGGTCTATGACACCATATATTTT.

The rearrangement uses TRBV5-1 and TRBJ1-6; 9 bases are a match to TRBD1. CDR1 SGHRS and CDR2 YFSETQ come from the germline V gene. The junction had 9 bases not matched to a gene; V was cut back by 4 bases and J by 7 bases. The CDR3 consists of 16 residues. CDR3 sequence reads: CASSPGTGLANSPLHF. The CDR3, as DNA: TGCGCCAGCAGCCCCGGGACAGGGCTAGCGAATTCACCCCTCCACTTT.

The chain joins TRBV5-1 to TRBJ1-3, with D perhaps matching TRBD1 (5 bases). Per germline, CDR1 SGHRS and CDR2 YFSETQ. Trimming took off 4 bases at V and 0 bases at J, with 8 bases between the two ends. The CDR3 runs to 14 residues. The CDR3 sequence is CASSPGFSGNTIYF. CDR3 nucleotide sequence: TGCGCCAGCAGCCCAGGGTTCTCTGGAAACACCATATATTTT.

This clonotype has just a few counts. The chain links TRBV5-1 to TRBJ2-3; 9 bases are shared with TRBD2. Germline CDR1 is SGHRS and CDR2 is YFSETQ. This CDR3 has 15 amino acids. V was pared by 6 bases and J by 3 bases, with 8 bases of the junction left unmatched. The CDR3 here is CASTMGTSGTDTQYF. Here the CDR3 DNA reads TGCGCCAGCACCATGGGTACTAGCGGGACAGATACGCAGTATTTT.

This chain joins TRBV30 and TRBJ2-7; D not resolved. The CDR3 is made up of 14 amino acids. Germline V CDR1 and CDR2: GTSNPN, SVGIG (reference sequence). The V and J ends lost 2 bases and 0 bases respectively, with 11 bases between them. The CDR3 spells CAWSQAPSSYEQYF. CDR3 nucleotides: TGTGCCTGGAGTCAGGCCCCCAGCTCCTACGAGCAGTACTTC.

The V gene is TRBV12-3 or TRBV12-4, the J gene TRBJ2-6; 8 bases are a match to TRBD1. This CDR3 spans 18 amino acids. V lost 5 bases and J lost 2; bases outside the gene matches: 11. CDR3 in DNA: TGTGCCAGCAGTCCAGGACAGGGAAACTCGGCTGGGGCCAACGTCCTGACTTTC. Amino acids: CASSPGQGNSAGANVLTF.

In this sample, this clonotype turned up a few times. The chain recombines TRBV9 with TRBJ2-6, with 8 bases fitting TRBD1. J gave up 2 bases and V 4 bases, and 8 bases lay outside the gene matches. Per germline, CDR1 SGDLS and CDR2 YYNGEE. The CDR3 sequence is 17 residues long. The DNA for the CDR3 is TGTGCCAGCAGCCAAGGACAGGGTAGGGCTGGGGCCAACGTCCTGACTTTC. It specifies CASSQGQGRAGANVLTF.

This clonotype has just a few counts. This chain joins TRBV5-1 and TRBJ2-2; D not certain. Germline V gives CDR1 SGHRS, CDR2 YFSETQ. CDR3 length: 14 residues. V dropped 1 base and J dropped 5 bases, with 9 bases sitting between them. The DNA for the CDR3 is TGCGCCAGCAGCTTGCCGACCGGTACCGGGGAGCTGTTTTTT. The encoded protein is CASSLPTGTGELFF. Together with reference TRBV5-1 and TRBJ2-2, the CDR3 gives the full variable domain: KAGVTQTPRYLIKTRGQQVTLSCSPISGHRSVSWYQQTPGQGLQFLFEYFSETQRNKGNFPGRFSGRQFSNSRSEMNVSTLELGDSALYLCASSLPTGTGELFFGEGSRLTVL.

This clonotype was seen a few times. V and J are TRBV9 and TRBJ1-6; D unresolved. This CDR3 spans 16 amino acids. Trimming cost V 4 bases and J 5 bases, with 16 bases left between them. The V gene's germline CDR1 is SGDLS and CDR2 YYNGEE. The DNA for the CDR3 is TGTGCCAGCAGCTTAGCCCTTGGAGATAATAATTCACCCCTCCACTTT. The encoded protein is CASSLALGDNNSPLHF.

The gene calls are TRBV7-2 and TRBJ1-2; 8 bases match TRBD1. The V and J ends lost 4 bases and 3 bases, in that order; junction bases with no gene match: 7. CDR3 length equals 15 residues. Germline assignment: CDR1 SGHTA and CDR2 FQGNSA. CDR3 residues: CASSSRTGSDYGYTF. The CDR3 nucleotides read TGTGCCAGCAGCTCCAGGACAGGGAGCGACTATGGCTACACCTTC.

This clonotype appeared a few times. Here the CDR3 DNA reads TGTGCCAGCAGTTACTCCCCTGAACCCTACGAGCAGTACGTC. Amino acid sequence: CASSYSPEPYEQYV. V usage is TRBV6-2 or TRBV6-3 and J usage is TRBJ2-7; no reliable D call. Deletions cut 0 bases from V and 2 bases from J, with 8 bases between. The length of the CDR3 is 14 residues. Looked up from germline, CDR1 is MNHEY and CDR2 is SVGEGT.

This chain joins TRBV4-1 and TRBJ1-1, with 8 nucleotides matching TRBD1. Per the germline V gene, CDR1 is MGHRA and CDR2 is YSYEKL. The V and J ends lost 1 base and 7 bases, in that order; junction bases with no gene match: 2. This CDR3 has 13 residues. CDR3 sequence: CASSQGQGYEAFF. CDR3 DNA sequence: TGCGCCAGCAGCCAAGGACAGGGGTATGAAGCTTTCTTT.

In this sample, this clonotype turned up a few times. The CDR3 DNA sequence: TGTGCCACCAGTGCGGTGGGGAGCACCGGGGAGCTGTTTTTT. Translating it yields CATSAVGSTGELFF. The genes are TRBV24-1 and TRBJ2-2, with D possibly TRBD2 on 5 matching bases. Germline CDR1 KGHDR, CDR2 SFDVKD. This CDR3 is built from 14 residues. V dropped 5 bases and J dropped 4 bases, with 10 bases sitting between them.

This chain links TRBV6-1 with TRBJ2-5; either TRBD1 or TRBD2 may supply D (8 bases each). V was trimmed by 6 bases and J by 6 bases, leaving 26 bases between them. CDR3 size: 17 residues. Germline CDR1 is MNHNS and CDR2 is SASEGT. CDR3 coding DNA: TGTGCCAGCAGCAGCTGGACAGGGAGTAGCGGGAAGAAGACCCAGTACTTC. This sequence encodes CASSSWTGSSGKKTQYF.

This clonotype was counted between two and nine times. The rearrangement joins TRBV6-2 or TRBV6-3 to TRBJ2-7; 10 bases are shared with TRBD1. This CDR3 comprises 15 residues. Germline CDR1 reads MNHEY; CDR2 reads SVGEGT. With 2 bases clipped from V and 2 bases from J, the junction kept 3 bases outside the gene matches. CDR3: CASSYGTGDPYEQYV. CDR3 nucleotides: TGTGCCAGCAGTTACGGGACAGGGGACCCCTACGAGCAGTACGTC.

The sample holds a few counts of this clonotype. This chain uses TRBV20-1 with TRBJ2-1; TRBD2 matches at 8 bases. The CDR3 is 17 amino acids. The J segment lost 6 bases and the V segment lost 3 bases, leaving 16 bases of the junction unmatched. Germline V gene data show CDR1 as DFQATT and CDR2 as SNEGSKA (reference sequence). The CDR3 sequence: CSASLFGRGTLSNEQFF. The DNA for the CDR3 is TGCAGTGCTAGTCTCTTCGGGAGGGGGACGCTAAGCAATGAGCAGTTCTTC.

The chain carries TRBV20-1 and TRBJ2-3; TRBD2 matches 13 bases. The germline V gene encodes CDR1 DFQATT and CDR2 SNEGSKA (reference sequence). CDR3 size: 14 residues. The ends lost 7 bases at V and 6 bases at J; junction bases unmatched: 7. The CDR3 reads CSVRTSGGRDTQYF. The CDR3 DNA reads TGCAGTGTCAGGACTAGCGGGGGTCGGGATACGCAGTATTTT.

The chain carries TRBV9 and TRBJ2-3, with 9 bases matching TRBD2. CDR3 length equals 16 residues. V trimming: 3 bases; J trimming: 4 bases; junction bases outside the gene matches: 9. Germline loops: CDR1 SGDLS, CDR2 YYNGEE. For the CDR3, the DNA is TGTGCCAGCAGCGCGGGACTAGCAATAAGTGCAGATACGCAGTATTTT. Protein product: CASSAGLAISADTQYF.

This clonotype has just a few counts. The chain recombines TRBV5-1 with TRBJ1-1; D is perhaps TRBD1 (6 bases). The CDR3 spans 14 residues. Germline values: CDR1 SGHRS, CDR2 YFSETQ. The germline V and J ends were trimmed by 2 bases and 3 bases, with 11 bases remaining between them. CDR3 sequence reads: CASSLWGADTEAFF. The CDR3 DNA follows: TGCGCCAGCAGCTTATGGGGGGCGGACACTGAAGCTTTCTTT. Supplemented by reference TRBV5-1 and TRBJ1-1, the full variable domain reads KAGVTQTPRYLIKTRGQQVTLSCSPISGHRSVSWYQQTPGQGLQFLFEYFSETQRNKGNFPGRFSGRQFSNSRSEMNVSTLELGDSALYLCASSLWGADTEAFFGQGTRLTVV.